The 26 T cell receptor beta chains below all came from one sample that was sequenced in a study of monozygotic twins with inflammatory bowel disease. Reprocessing the 5' RACE reads, TCRdb reports a single entry for every CDR3 protein and omits DNA. The sample includes about 380,000 distinct CDR3 sequences. Specimen: blood. The receptors were gathered from a human donor with ulcerative colitis or Crohn's disease, or a healthy co-twin of an affected twin (not recorded which).

The rearrangement uses TRBV6-5 and TRBJ2-1. CDR1 and CDR2 (germline): MNHEY, SVGAGI. CDR3 size: 13 residues. The CDR3 loop is CASSYRLGNEQFF.

The chain employs TRBV7-9 and TRBJ2-1; the D gene TCRdb calls, TRBD1, cannot be checked with no DNA. CDR1 is SEHNR and CDR2 is FQNEAQ in the germline V gene (reference sequence). CDR3 length equals 15 residues. The CDR3 region is CASSFGDLNYNEQFF.

The V gene is TRBV4-3, the J gene TRBJ2-7; the D call of TRBD1 rests on TCRdb alone, since no DNA is present to check it. The germline V gene has CDR1 LGHNA and CDR2 YSLEER. The CDR3 is 17 amino acids. CDR3 residues: CASSQGHTGDGFYEQYF.

The V call is TRBV5-1, the J call TRBJ1-1. The CDR3 is made up of 12 amino acids. Per germline, CDR1 SGHRS and CDR2 YFSETQ. The CDR3 loop reads CAGSWGGAEAFF. The variable domain in full, completed from reference TRBV5-1 and TRBJ1-1, reads KAGVTQTPRYLIKTRGQQVTLSCSPISGHRSVSWYQQTPGQGLQFLFEYFSETQRNKGNFPGRFSGRQFSNSRSEMNVSTLELGDSALYLCAGSWGGAEAFFGQGTRLTVV.

The chain links TRBV9 to TRBJ2-3. There are 13 residues in the CDR3. Germline V CDR1 and CDR2: SGDLS, YYNGEE. The CDR3 is CASSVVITDTQYF.

The CDR3 is CASSAGGSTYEQYF. The chain joins TRBV18 to TRBJ2-7; the TRBD1 assignment by TCRdb is unverifiable without DNA. From germline, CDR1 is KGHSH and CDR2 LQKENI. The CDR3 is 14 residues long.

The rearrangement joins TRBV12-3 or TRBV12-4 to TRBJ1-1. This CDR3 is built from 13 residues. The CDR3 is CASSSSILAEAFF.

The chain joins TRBV5-1 to TRBJ2-5. The CDR3 contains 14 residues. Per the germline V gene, CDR1 is SGHRS and CDR2 is YFSETQ. CDR3 in amino acids: CASSYGQAEETQYF.

V gene TRBV15 combines with J gene TRBJ1-4; TCRdb picks TRBD1, but there is no DNA to check that call. This CDR3 has 18 residues. Looked up from germline, CDR1 is LNHNV and CDR2 is YYDKDF (reference sequence). CDR3 residues: CATSPQGQPGDSNEKLFF.

The chain links TRBV5-1 to TRBJ2-1; TCRdb's assignment of TRBD1 cannot be checked, as there is no DNA. The CDR3 sequence is 14 residues long. From germline, CDR1 is SGHRS and CDR2 YFSETQ. CDR3 sequence: CASSDRAKLNEQFF. The whole variable domain, remainder taken from reference TRBV5-1 and TRBJ2-1, is KAGVTQTPRYLIKTRGQQVTLSCSPISGHRSVSWYQQTPGQGLQFLFEYFSETQRNKGNFPGRFSGRQFSNSRSEMNVSTLELGDSALYLCASSDRAKLNEQFFGPGTRLTVL.

The genes are TRBV5-1 and TRBJ2-3; the TRBD2 assignment by TCRdb is unverifiable without DNA. This CDR3 has 17 residues. CDR1 and CDR2 from the germline V gene are SGHRS and YFSETQ. This CDR3 is CASSLVAGVSSTDTQYF.

This chain connects TRBV20-1 to TRBJ1-4; the TCRdb D gene call, TRBD1, has no DNA to confirm it. The CDR3 is made up of 16 amino acids. Germline-derived CDR1 and CDR2 are DFQATT and SNEGSKA (reference sequence). CDR3: CSARDGGSRRNEKLFF.

The chain recombines TRBV2 with TRBJ2-3; absent DNA, TCRdb's TRBD1 call cannot be checked. The CDR3 totals 16 residues. Per germline, CDR1 SNHLY and CDR2 FYNNEI. The CDR3 spells CASGPKPGQGTDTQYF.

The chain combines TRBV7-9 with TRBJ1-6. This CDR3 spans 14 amino acids. The germline gives CDR1 SEHNR, CDR2 FQNEAQ (reference sequence). The CDR3 sequence is CASNSEAINSPLHF.

The chain recombines TRBV12-3 or TRBV12-4 with TRBJ2-3; TCRdb outputs TRBD1, but without DNA this stays unchecked. CDR3 size: 16 residues. This CDR3 is CASSPRADPITDTQYF.

V usage is TRBV18 and J usage is TRBJ2-3. This CDR3 region has 14 residues. Germline-derived CDR1 and CDR2 are KGHSH and LQKENI. The CDR3 here is CASHRSEYTDTQYF.

CDR3 sequence reads: CASSFVDSLNQPQHF. The V call is TRBV27, the J call TRBJ1-5; TCRdb lists TRBD1, though no DNA is available to test this call. Germline V gives CDR1 MNHEY, CDR2 SMNVEV (reference sequence). This CDR3 has 15 residues.

The chain uses TRBV7-3 and TRBJ2-1; TCRdb indicates TRBD1, and absent DNA this call remains unverified. Germline CDR1 is SGHTA and CDR2 is FQGTGA. CDR3 length: 15 amino acids. CDR3 loop: CASSLAGTGGSEQFF.

The V call is TRBV3-1, the J call TRBJ2-5; TCRdb names TRBD1, which stays unverified in the absence of DNA. CDR1 is LGHDT, CDR2 YNNKEL, per germline (reference sequence). The CDR3 is 13 amino acids. The CDR3: CASSQRGEETQYF.

The V and J genes are TRBV7-2 and TRBJ1-1. The CDR3 length is 13 residues. CDR1 is SGHTA, CDR2 FQGNSA, per germline. CDR3 protein: CASSPLLYAEAFF. The variable domain in full, completed from reference TRBV7-2 and TRBJ1-1, reads GAGVSQSPSNKVTEKGKDVELRCDPISGHTALYWYRQSLGQGLEFLIYFQGNSAPDKSGLPSDRFSAERTGGSVSTLTIQRTQQEDSAVYLCASSPLLYAEAFFGQGTRLTVV.

The chain couples TRBV4-1 to TRBJ1-4; TCRdb designates TRBD1, a call that cannot be tested without DNA. Germline values: CDR1 MGHRA, CDR2 YSYEKL. CDR3 size: 16 residues. The chain's CDR3 is CASSHLRGARGEKLFF.

The J gene is TRBJ2-3, the V gene TRBV20-1; as DNA is missing, the TRBD1 call by TCRdb cannot be tested. The germline V gene has CDR1 DFQATT and CDR2 SNEGSKA (reference sequence). The length of the CDR3 is 16 residues. The chain's CDR3 is CSANTIRGTGKDTQYF.

The gene calls are TRBV11-3 and TRBJ2-1; TCRdb calls TRBD1, which cannot be checked without DNA. The CDR3 is made up of 15 amino acids. Germline CDR1 reads SGHNT; CDR2 reads YENEEA. The CDR3 sequence: CASSWKTGSGNEQFF.

V gene TRBV6-4 combines with J gene TRBJ2-2; the D call of TRBD1 rests on TCRdb alone, since no DNA is present to check it. The length of the CDR3 is 15 residues. The germline V gene encodes CDR1 MRHNA and CDR2 SNTAGT. CDR3 region: CASSESAGGSGELFF.

The chain recombines TRBV7-9 with TRBJ2-1; TCRdb selects TRBD2, and the lack of DNA leaves this call unchecked. There are 15 residues in the CDR3. From germline, CDR1 is SEHNR and CDR2 FQNEAQ (reference sequence). CDR3 loop: CASSQAGGMGNEQFF.

V gene TRBV4-1 combines with J gene TRBJ1-5. CDR3 length: 15 amino acids. Germline V lookup: CDR1 MGHRA, CDR2 YSYEKL. CDR3 sequence reads: CASSQVRGANQPQHF.